This T cell receptor (beta chain) was retrieved from a study of response to subunit inactivated influenza vaccine. Study-wide points: Authors suggested each seasonal flu vaccination may recruit only limited numbers of new T cells.

The CDR3 runs 12 residues. The V and J ends lost 4 bases and 1 base respectively, with 5 bases between them. The germline gives CDR1 SGHRS, CDR2 YFSETQ. This clonotype was counted at least ten times. Its antigen is unknown. One entry per CDR3 protein, called by TCRdb with MiXCR from the RT-PCR reads. Of hundreds of thousands of distinct CDR3 sequences listed, approximately 15% were seen once; the top ten hold about 7.6%. The source is a man in his fifties or sixties who received an inactivated influenza vaccine. The specimen was PBMCs from blood, collected roughly 2 weeks before vaccination. This chain connects TRBV5-1 to TRBJ2-5; D is undetermined. The CDR3 DNA sequence: TGCGCCAGCAGCCCAACCCAAGAGACCCAGTACTTC. Amino acid sequence: CASSPTQETQYF.